The 11 T cell receptor beta chains given below trace back to one sample, sequenced in a study of regulatory T cells in long-lasting Graves disease. Time point given: newly diagnosed GD, antithyroid drugs for less than 3 months. PBMC-extracted RNA yielded the TCR library. Assembly of TCR beta libraries relied on iRepertoire HTBI primers together with Arm-PCR of CDR3 regions. One entry per CDR3 protein, called by TCRdb with MiXCR from the multiplex PCR reads. This table has a few hundred thousand distinct CDR3 sequences, 12% appearing once. The data were also submitted as part of a second study, on T cells in Graves' hyperthyroidism and ophthalmopathy.

The sample here was peripheral blood mononuclear cells (PBMCs), taken at new diagnosis, from a patient treated with antithyroid drugs. The receptors shown here come from a woman younger than 30 with Graves disease.

This clonotype was recorded a few times. The rearrangement links TRBV30 to TRBJ1-2; no reliable D call. The V end was cut by 1 base, the J end by 4 bases, with 10 bases between. CDR1 and CDR2 from the germline V gene are GTSNPN and SVGIG (reference sequence). This CDR3 comprises 13 residues. CDR3 sequence reads: CAWSEFVGYGYTF. The DNA of the CDR3 is TGTGCCTGGAGTGAATTTGTTGGCTATGGCTACACCTTC.

This clonotype was detected a few times. The chain uses TRBV4-1 and TRBJ2-5; 10 positions match TRBD2. In germline, CDR1 is MGHRA, CDR2 YSYEKL. The CDR3 has 15 residues. V trimming: 4 bases; J trimming: 5 bases; junction bases outside the gene matches: 7. This CDR3 is CASSRKAGGPETQYF. The DNA for the CDR3 is TGCGCCAGCAGCCGAAAAGCGGGGGGGCCGGAGACCCAGTACTTC.

The rearrangement joins TRBV6-1 to TRBJ1-2; TRBD1 aligns across 7 bases. The germline CDR1 and CDR2 sequences are MNHNS and SASEGT. This CDR3 is built from 15 residues. The V gene end was trimmed by 6 bases and the J gene end by 6 bases; junction bases not matched to a gene: 13. The CDR3 sequence is CASRPTGRVNHGYTF. In DNA form, the CDR3 reads TGTGCCAGCAGACCGACAGGGAGAGTTAATCATGGCTACACCTTC.

Turning to this clonotype: A much larger clone differs from this one at a single base, so this may be a read error. The genes are TRBV11-2 and TRBJ2-3; D is ambiguous. This CDR3 spans 14 amino acids. V shed 5 bases and J shed 6 bases, with 15 bases lying between them. Germline CDR1 SGHAT, CDR2 FQNNGV. CDR3 amino acids: CASSPHWATDTQYF. The CDR3 bases are TGTGCCAGCAGCCCACATTGGGCTACGGATACGCAGTATTTT.

This clonotype appeared many times. The chain is built from TRBV20-1 and TRBJ2-1; TRBD2 agrees at 15 bases. CDR1 and CDR2 (germline): DFQATT, SNEGSKA (reference sequence). CDR3 length: 17 amino acids. V lost 6 bases, J lost 10 bases, and 16 bases stayed unmatched. The CDR3 DNA reads as TGCAGTGCCCACCGACCCGGACTAGCGGGAGGGCCACGAGAGCAGTTCTTC. This gives the protein CSAHRPGLAGGPREQFF.

This clonotype has just a few counts. This chain links TRBV4-3 with TRBJ1-1; D remains ambiguous. There are 15 residues in the CDR3. Per the germline V gene, CDR1 is LGHNA and CDR2 is YSLEER. V lost 1 base and J lost 6, with 15 bases in between. CDR3 protein: CASSQVGSGFPEAFF. Here the CDR3 DNA reads TGCGCCAGCAGCCAAGTTGGGTCGGGATTCCCTGAAGCTTTCTTT.

This clonotype was detected ten times or more. This chain joins TRBV9 and TRBJ1-5, with 11 bases lining up with TRBD1. This CDR3 comprises 16 residues. Unmatched junction bases numbered 1, after V lost 2 bases and J lost 0 bases. Germline CDR1 is SGDLS and CDR2 is YYNGEE. CDR3 in amino acids: CASSVGTGGSNQPQHF. CDR3 in DNA: TGTGCCAGCAGCGTCGGGACAGGGGGTAGCAATCAGCCCCAGCATTTT. The full variable domain, completed using reference TRBV9 and TRBJ1-5, is DSGVTQTPKHLITATGQRVTLRCSPRSGDLSVYWYQQSLDQGLQFLIQYYNGEERAKGNILERFSAQQFPDLHSELNLSSLELGDSALYFCASSVGTGGSNQPQHFGDGTRLSIL.

There are many counts of this clonotype. The rearrangement links TRBV27 to TRBJ2-2; D uncertain. The CDR3 has 14 amino acids. Trimming pared 5 bases from V and 7 bases from J, leaving 14 bases between. The germline CDR1 and CDR2 sequences are MNHEY and SMNVEV (reference sequence). For the CDR3, the DNA is TGTGCCAGCAGTACAAGACCGTTCAGCGGGGAGCTGTTTTTT. Amino acid sequence: CASSTRPFSGELFF.

Regarding this clonotype: Since a much larger clone is just one base distant, this may be a read error. The CDR3 region is CSARVVGLAAYNEQYF. CDR3 DNA: TGCAGTGCTAGAGTCGTGGGACTAGCGGCCTACAATGAGCAGTACTTC. The genes are TRBV20-1 and TRBJ2-7; 11 bases map to TRBD2. V shed 1 base, J shed 7 bases, and the junction held 12 bases outside the gene matches. Germline CDR1 reads DFQATT; CDR2 reads SNEGSKA (reference sequence). CDR3 length equals 16 residues.

Many counts were recorded for this clonotype. V and J are TRBV6-2 or TRBV6-3 and TRBJ1-1, with D tentatively TRBD1 (5 bases). The V end lost 6 bases, the J end lost 0 bases, and 8 bases lay between the germline ends. This CDR3 has 13 amino acids. Germline CDR1 and CDR2: MNHEY and SVGEGT. The CDR3 DNA follows: TGTGCCAGCAGGGGACGGATGAACACTGAAGCTTTCTTT. This codes for CASRGRMNTEAFF.

V usage is TRBV4-1 and J usage is TRBJ2-1, with D possibly TRBD1 on 5 matching bases. This CDR3 contains 15 residues. CDR1 and CDR2 (germline): MGHRA, YSYEKL. V was cut by 4 bases and J by 5 bases, with 15 bases left in between. This CDR3 is CASSLRQISNNEQFF. The DNA for the CDR3 is TGCGCCAGCAGCCTCCGACAGATTTCCAACAATGAGCAGTTCTTC.